This is a list of T cell receptor beta chains from one sample in a study of cytomegalovirus exposure and HLA in healthy donors. Produced via immunoSEQ multiplex PCR; TCRdb's table is partial and in-frame only. The sample lists over 85,000 clones; around 82% were seen once. The sequenced sample consisted of PBMCs. Source of these receptors: a man aged 35-49 years in good health and CMV-seropositive. CDR3s include the opening cysteine and the closing phenylalanine or tryptophan. A D gene is named only where the DNA matches it firmly. Clone sizes are given selectively: once, few, many, or a class where the clone is expanded.

once 16 TRBJ2-7 . TRBV6-5 CASSYRLGGASYEQYF TGTGCCAGCAGTTACCGGTTGGGCGGGGCCTCCTACGAGCAGTACTTC
once 13 TRBJ2-7 TRBD2 TRBV10-2 CASRAGGPYEQYF TGCGCCAGCAGAGCGGGAGGGCCCTACGAGCAGTACTTC
. 15 TRBJ1-6 . TRBV11-2 CASSLDPGLNSPLHF TGTGCCAGCAGCTTAGATCCAGGCTTAAATTCACCCCTCCACTTT
once 14 TRBJ2-7 . TRBV5-5 CASSLYTPGNEQYF TGTGCCAGCAGCTTGTACACACCCGGGAACGAGCAGTACTTC
. 15 TRBJ2-1 . TRBV4-2 CASSQGTGGDNEQFF TGTGCCAGCAGCCAAGGTACAGGGGGGGACAATGAGCAGTTCTTC
once 18 TRBJ1-5 . TRBV2 CASRPFRVRVGGGQPQHF TGTGCCAGCAGGCCTTTCCGGGTACGGGTTGGAGGTGGTCAGCCCCAGCATTTT
. 15 TRBJ1-2 TRBD1 TRBV7-9 CASSLAGGQGAGYTF TGTGCCAGCAGCTTAGCTGGAGGACAGGGAGCTGGCTACACCTTC
. 19 TRBJ1-2 . TRBV18 CASSPRPIRWGEPNYGYTF TGTGCCAGCTCACCAAGACCGATCCGCTGGGGAGAGCCTAACTATGGCTACACCTTC
. 14 TRBJ1-3 . TRBV5-8 CASSFPLSGNTIYF TGTGCCAGCAGCTTTCCCTTGTCTGGAAACACCATATATTTT
. 16 TRBJ2-1 TRBD2 TRBV15 CATSRLSSGGYNEQFF TGTGCCACCAGCAGACTCTCTAGCGGGGGGTACAATGAGCAGTTCTTC
. 14 TRBJ1-4 . TRBV5-5 CASSLLKGGEKLFF TGTGCCAGCAGCTTGCTAAAGGGAGGGGAAAAACTGTTTTTT
. 16 TRBJ2-7 . TRBV28 CASRTQTRQPYYEQYF TGTGCCAGCAGGACTCAGACCCGACAGCCTTACTACGAGCAGTACTTC
. 15 TRBJ2-2 TRBD1 TRBV28 CASKWGTGIPGELFF TGTGCCAGCAAATGGGGGACAGGGATCCCCGGGGAGCTGTTTTTT